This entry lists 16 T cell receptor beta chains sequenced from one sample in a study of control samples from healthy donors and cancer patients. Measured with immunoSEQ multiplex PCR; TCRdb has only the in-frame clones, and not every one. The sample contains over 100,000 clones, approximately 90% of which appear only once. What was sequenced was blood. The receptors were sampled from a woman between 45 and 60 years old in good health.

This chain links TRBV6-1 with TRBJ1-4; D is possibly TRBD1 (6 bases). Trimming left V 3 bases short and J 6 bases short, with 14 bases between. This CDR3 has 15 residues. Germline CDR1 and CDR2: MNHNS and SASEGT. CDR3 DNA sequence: TGTGCCAGCAGTGACGGACAGAAGATGTATGAAAAACTGTTTTTT. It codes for CASSDGQKMYEKLFF.

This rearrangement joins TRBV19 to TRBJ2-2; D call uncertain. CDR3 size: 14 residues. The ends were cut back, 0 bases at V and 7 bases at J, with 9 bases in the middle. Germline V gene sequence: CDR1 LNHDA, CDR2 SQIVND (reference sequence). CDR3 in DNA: TGTGCCAGTAGTATAGACCGATTCAACGGGGAGCTGTTTTTT. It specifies CASSIDRFNGELFF.

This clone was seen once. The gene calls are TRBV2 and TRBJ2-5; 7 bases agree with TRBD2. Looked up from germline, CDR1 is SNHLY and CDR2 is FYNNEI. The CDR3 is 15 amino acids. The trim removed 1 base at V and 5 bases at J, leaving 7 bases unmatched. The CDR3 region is CASSEVLAGVETQYF. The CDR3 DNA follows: TGTGCCAGCAGTGAAGTGCTGGCGGGAGTGGAGACCCAGTACTTC.

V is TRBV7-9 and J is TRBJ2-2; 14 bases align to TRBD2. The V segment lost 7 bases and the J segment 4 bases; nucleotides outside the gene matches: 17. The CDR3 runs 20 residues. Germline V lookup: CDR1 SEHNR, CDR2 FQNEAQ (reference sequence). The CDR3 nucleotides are TGTGCCAGCACTCCCCCGTGGGGACTAGCGGGGGCGGCGAGCACCGGGGAGCTGTTTTTT. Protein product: CASTPPWGLAGAASTGELFF.

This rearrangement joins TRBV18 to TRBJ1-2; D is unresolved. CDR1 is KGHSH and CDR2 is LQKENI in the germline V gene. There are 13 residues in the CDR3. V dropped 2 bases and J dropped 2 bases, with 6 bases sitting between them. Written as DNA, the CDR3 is TGTGCCAGCTCACCAGACAAAAACTATGGCTACACCTTC. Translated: CASSPDKNYGYTF.

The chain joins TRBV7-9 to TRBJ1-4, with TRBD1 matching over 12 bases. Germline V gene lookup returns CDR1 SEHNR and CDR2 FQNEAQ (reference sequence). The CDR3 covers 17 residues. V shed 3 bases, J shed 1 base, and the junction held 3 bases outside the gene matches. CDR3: CASSFGTGGRTNEKLFF. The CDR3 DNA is TGTGCCAGCAGCTTTGGGACAGGGGGCAGAACTAATGAAAAACTGTTTTTT.

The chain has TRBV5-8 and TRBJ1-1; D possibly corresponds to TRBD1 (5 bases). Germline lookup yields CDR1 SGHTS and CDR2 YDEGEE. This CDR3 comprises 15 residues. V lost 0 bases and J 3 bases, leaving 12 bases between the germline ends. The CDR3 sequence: CASSLGGGVDTEAFF. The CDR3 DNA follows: TGTGCCAGCAGCTTGGGCGGGGGAGTGGACACTGAAGCTTTCTTT.

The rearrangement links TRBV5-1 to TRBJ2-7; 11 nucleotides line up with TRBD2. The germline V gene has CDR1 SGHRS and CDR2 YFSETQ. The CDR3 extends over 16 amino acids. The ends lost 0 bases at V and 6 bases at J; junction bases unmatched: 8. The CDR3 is CASSLGVTSGTGEQYF. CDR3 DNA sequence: TGCGCCAGCAGCTTGGGGGTGACTAGCGGGACAGGCGAGCAGTACTTC.

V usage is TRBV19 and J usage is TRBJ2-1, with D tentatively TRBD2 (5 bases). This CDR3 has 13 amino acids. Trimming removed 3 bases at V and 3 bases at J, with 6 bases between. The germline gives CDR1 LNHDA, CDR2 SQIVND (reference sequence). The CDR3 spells CASSIRGYNEQFF. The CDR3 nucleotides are TGTGCCAGTAGTATCCGGGGCTACAATGAGCAGTTCTTC.

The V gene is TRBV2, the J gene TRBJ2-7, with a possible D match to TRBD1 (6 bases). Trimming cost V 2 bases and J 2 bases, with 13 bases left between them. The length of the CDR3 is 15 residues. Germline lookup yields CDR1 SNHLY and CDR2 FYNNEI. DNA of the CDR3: TGTGCCAGCAGTGAACGGGACACACGGGCCTACGAGCAGTACTTC. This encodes CASSERDTRAYEQYF.

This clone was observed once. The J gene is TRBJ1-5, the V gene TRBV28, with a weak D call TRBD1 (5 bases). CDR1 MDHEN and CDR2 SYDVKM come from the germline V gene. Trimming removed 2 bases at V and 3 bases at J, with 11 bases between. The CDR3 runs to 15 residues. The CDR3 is CASSLSSGNNQPQHF. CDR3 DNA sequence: TGTGCCAGCAGTTTAAGTTCAGGGAACAATCAGCCCCAGCATTTT.

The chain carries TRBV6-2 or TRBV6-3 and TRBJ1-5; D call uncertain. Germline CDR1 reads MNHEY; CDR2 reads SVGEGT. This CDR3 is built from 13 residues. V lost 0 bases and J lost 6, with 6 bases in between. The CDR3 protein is CASSYSISQPQHF. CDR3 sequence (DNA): TGTGCCAGCAGTTACTCGATCTCTCAGCCCCAGCATTTT.

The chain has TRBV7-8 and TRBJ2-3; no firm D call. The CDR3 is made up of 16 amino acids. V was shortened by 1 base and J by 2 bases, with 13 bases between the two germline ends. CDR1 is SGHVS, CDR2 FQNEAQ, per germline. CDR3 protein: CASSLGMMELTDTQYF. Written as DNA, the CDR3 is TGTGCCAGCAGCTTAGGAATGATGGAACTCACAGATACGCAGTATTTT.

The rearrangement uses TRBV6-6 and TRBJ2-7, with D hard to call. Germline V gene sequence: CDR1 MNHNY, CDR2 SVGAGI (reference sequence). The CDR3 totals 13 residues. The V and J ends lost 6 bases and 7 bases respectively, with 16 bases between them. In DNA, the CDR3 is TGTGCCAGCAGCAATACCCCACTTTGGGAGCAGTACTTC. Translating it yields CASSNTPLWEQYF.

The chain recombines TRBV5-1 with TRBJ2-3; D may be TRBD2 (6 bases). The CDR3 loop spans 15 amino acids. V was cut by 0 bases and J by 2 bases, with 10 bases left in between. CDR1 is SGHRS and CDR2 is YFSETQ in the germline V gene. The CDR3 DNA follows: TGCGCCAGCAGCTTGGTCGGGCGGGACACAGATACGCAGTATTTT. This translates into CASSLVGRDTDTQYF.

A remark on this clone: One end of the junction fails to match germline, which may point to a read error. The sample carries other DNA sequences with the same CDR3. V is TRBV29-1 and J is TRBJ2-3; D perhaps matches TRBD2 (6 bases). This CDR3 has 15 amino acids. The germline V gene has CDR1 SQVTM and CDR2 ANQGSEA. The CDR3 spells CSVEIPGRRGDTQYF. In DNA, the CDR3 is TGCAGTGTTGAGATCCCGGGGAGGAGGGGAGATACGCAGTATTTT.